These 2 T cell receptor beta chains share one sample of origin, sequenced in a study of T cell clonotyping in hematopoietic cell transplantation. Time point given: recipient sample about 28 days before transplant, after cytoreduction. Some clones are missing from TCRdb's copy, which holds only in-frame ones; the method was immunoSEQ multiplex PCR. The top ten clones hold roughly 1.7% of a sample with about 69,000 clones, about 96% of them seen once. Specimen: peripheral blood mononuclear cells, collected before stem cell transplant. The receptors derive from a woman between 45 and 65 years old with acute myeloid leukemia. Some clones in this sample may be carry-over from other donors' samples.

The V and J genes are TRBV5-6 and TRBJ2-2, with D unresolved. The CDR3 contains 13 residues. With 6 bases removed from V and 1 base from J, the gap between germline ends came to 7 bases. Germline lookup yields CDR1 SGHDT and CDR2 YYEEEE. The CDR3 is CASTGGNTGELFF. CDR3 nucleotides: TGTGCCAGCACGGGTGGGAACACCGGGGAGCTGTTTTTT.

J is TRBJ1-2 and V is TRBV6-5; tentatively, D is TRBD1 (6 bases). V dropped 7 bases and J dropped 6 bases, with 15 bases sitting between them. Germline V CDR1 and CDR2: MNHEY, SVGAGI. CDR3 length: 13 residues. The CDR3 loop reads CASTRGGGDGYTF. DNA of the CDR3: TGTGCCAGCACCCGAGGAGGGGGGGATGGCTACACCTTC.